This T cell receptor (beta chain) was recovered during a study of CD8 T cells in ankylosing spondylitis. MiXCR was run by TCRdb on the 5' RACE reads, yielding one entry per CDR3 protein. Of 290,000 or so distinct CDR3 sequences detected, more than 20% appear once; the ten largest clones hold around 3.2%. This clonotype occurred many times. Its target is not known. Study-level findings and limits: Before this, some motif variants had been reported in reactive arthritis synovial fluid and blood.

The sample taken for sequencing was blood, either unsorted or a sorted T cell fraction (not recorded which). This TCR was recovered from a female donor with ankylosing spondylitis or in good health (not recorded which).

The CDR3 region has the DNA TGTGCCAGCAGTTTAACCGGGAGGAATGAGCAGTTCTTC. The encoded protein is CASSLTGRNEQFF. The rearrangement links TRBV12-3 or TRBV12-4 to TRBJ2-1, with 7 bases identical to TRBD2. There are 13 residues in the CDR3. With 2 bases clipped from V and 7 bases from J, the junction kept 2 bases outside the gene matches.